Below are 24 T cell receptor beta chains sequenced from a single sample in a study of cytomegalovirus exposure and HLA in healthy donors. Use of 60 Vbeta and 13 Jbeta primers characterized the PCR. Sequencing used immunoSEQ multiplex PCR; TCRdb keeps in-frame clones, though not all of them. Of about 89,000 clones listed, around three quarters are singletons. Sequenced: PBMCs. Receptor source: a male donor in good health and CMV-seronegative.

The chain recombines TRBV7-8 with TRBJ1-5; unclear D gene. V was shortened by 3 bases and J by 7 bases, with 10 bases between the two germline ends. There are 13 residues in the CDR3. Germline lookup yields CDR1 SGHVS and CDR2 FQNEAQ. The DNA of the CDR3 is TGTGCCAGCAGCTTGGACTGGACCCAGCCCCAGCATTTT. Its translation: CASSLDWTQPQHF.

This chain links TRBV19 with TRBJ1-2; a possible D gene is TRBD1 (6 bases). The V gene's germline CDR1 is LNHDA and CDR2 SQIVND (reference sequence). The CDR3 covers 17 residues. V was shortened by 4 bases and J by 4 bases, with 22 bases between the two germline ends. The CDR3 DNA reads TGTGCCAGTAGTACCCCCTATCAGGGGCGCGTCATCTATGGCTACACCTTC. Translation: CASSTPYQGRVIYGYTF.

V and J are TRBV11-2 and TRBJ2-3; no clear D gene. CDR1 is SGHAT, CDR2 FQNNGV, per germline. V lost 5 bases to trimming and J lost 0 bases, with 12 bases between them. The CDR3 has 15 residues. CDR3: CASSPSWASTDTQYF. In nucleotides, the CDR3 is TGTGCCAGCAGCCCTTCGTGGGCAAGCACAGATACGCAGTATTTT.

This clone was seen only a few times. J is TRBJ1-1 and V is TRBV18, with D perhaps TRBD1 (5 bases). The germline V and J ends were trimmed by 2 bases and 1 base, with 5 bases remaining between them. Germline V gives CDR1 KGHSH, CDR2 LQKENI. The length of the CDR3 is 13 residues. The CDR3 region is CASSPTGNTEAFF. Here the CDR3 DNA reads TGTGCCAGCTCACCAACAGGGAACACTGAAGCTTTCTTT.

The chain employs TRBV19 and TRBJ1-1, with D uncertain. The CDR3 sequence is 14 residues long. The V gene's germline CDR1 is LNHDA and CDR2 SQIVND (reference sequence). V was shortened by 5 bases and J by 4 bases, with 14 bases between the two germline ends. CDR3: CASSSDNTATEAFF. DNA of the CDR3: TGTGCCAGTAGTTCTGACAACACAGCCACTGAAGCTTTCTTT.

The V call is TRBV10-2, the J call TRBJ2-2, with TRBD2 identical over 9 bases. The germline V gene encodes CDR1 WSHSY and CDR2 SAAADI. Trimming removed 6 bases from V and 1 base from J; junction bases left unmatched: 3. This CDR3 is 15 amino acids long. As DNA, the CDR3 is TGCGCCAGCAGGGGAGCGGGAGGGAACACCGGGGAGCTGTTTTTT. It codes for CASRGAGGNTGELFF.

The chain links TRBV10-3 to TRBJ2-3; TRBD1 matches 10 bases. Trimming took 7 bases from V and 1 from J; bases not matched to a gene: 2. The CDR3 spans 14 residues. Germline assignment: CDR1 ENHRY and CDR2 SYGVKD. DNA of the CDR3: TGTGCCATCACCGGGACAGGGGGCACAGATACGCAGTATTTT. It codes for CAITGTGGTDTQYF.

This sequence joins TRBV6-5 and TRBJ1-1; D call uncertain. Germline assignment: CDR1 MNHEY and CDR2 SVGAGI. V lost 2 bases to trimming and J lost 2 bases, with 12 bases between them. This CDR3 is 15 amino acids long. This CDR3 is CASSYPGGDNTEAFF. CDR3 nucleotide sequence: TGTGCCAGCAGTTACCCCGGCGGTGATAACACTGAAGCTTTCTTT.

The chain recombines TRBV29-1 with TRBJ2-7; maybe TRBD1 (5 bases). The CDR3 has 12 amino acids. Trimming removed 7 bases at V and 3 bases at J, with 13 bases between. Germline V gives CDR1 SQVTM, CDR2 ANQGSEA. The CDR3 is CSAETDYYEQYF. Here the CDR3 DNA reads TGCAGCGCCGAGACAGATTACTACGAGCAGTACTTC.

The chain employs TRBV6-1 and TRBJ1-6; D is possibly TRBD1 (5 bases). This CDR3 has 14 amino acids. In germline, CDR1 is MNHNS, CDR2 SASEGT. Trimming pared 7 bases from V and 7 bases from J, leaving 14 bases between. The CDR3 sequence: CASIYTRTNSPLHF. The CDR3 DNA sequence: TGTGCCAGCATCTATACGAGGACAAATTCACCCCTCCACTTT.

The V and J genes are TRBV5-1 and TRBJ2-7; D perhaps matches TRBD2 (5 bases). V shed 4 bases and J shed 1 base, with 12 bases lying between them. This CDR3 contains 14 residues. CDR1 is SGHRS, CDR2 YFSETQ, per germline. CDR3 nucleotides: TGCGCCAGCAGCCCGCCCGGGGTTTCCTACGAGCAGTACTTC. Protein sequence: CASSPPGVSYEQYF.

This rearrangement joins TRBV6-5 to TRBJ2-7; D remains unclear. Trimming stripped 0 bases from V and 3 bases from J, with 6 bases between. This CDR3 has 13 amino acids. From germline, CDR1 is MNHEY and CDR2 SVGAGI. The CDR3 DNA reads as TGTGCCAGCAGTTACTCGAGGTTCTACGAGCAGTACTTC. It is translated as CASSYSRFYEQYF.

This clone was found a few times. The chain carries TRBV28 and TRBJ2-1; 7 nucleotides agree with TRBD2. The V gene's germline CDR1 is MDHEN and CDR2 SYDVKM. Losses at the gene ends were 9 bases for V and 3 bases for J; bases not matched to a gene: 20. This CDR3 region has 18 residues. In nucleotides, the CDR3 is TGTGCCAGTCTCCGGGACTTCCAGCGGGATCTTTACTACAATGAGCAGTTCTTC. This encodes CASLRDFQRDLYYNEQFF.

The rearrangement uses TRBV9 and TRBJ2-1; D is undetermined. Trimming took off 0 bases at V and 5 bases at J, with 12 bases between the two ends. The CDR3 is 15 residues long. CDR1 and CDR2 (germline): SGDLS, YYNGEE. This chain's CDR3 is CASSVGGRVDNEQFF. Here the CDR3 DNA reads TGTGCCAGCAGCGTAGGTGGTCGAGTAGACAATGAGCAGTTCTTC.

The chain combines TRBV19 with TRBJ2-1, with 9 bases that match TRBD2. V was clipped by 3 bases and J by 5 bases; unmatched bases: 5. Germline CDR1 and CDR2: LNHDA and SQIVND (reference sequence). The CDR3 length is 15 residues. The CDR3 DNA sequence: TGTGCCAGTAGTATTTTTAGCGGGAGCGACAATGAGCAGTTCTTC. Translated: CASSIFSGSDNEQFF.

DNA for the CDR3: TGTGCCAGCTCACCACGACAGGACGGATCGCCCTACGAGCAGTACTTC. Translating gives CASSPRQDGSPYEQYF. This rearrangement joins TRBV18 to TRBJ2-7; a weak D match, TRBD1 (6 bases). The germline V gene encodes CDR1 KGHSH and CDR2 LQKENI. The V and J ends lost 1 base and 2 bases respectively, with 15 bases between them. This CDR3 region has 16 residues.

The chain couples TRBV5-1 to TRBJ1-1; unclear D gene. Germline values: CDR1 SGHRS, CDR2 YFSETQ. The CDR3 is 14 residues long. Trimming left V 0 bases short and J 4 bases short, with 10 bases between. In nucleotides, the CDR3 is TGCGCCAGCAGCTTGGCCATGCGAGGCACTGAAGCTTTCTTT. It translates to CASSLAMRGTEAFF.

V and J are TRBV14 and TRBJ1-4; tentative D call: TRBD1 (6 bases). Trimming pared 3 bases from V and 4 bases from J, leaving 9 bases between. This CDR3 region has 14 residues. Looked up from germline, CDR1 is SGHDN and CDR2 is FVKESK. The CDR3 DNA follows: TGTGCCAGCAGCCACGGACAGTTTAATGAAAAACTGTTTTTT. Protein: CASSHGQFNEKLFF.

The chain uses TRBV11-2 and TRBJ1-2; 10 nucleotides agree with TRBD1. This CDR3 comprises 15 residues. Germline CDR1 is SGHAT and CDR2 is FQNNGV. Losses at the gene ends were 1 base for V and 4 bases for J; bases not matched to a gene: 3. The CDR3 DNA follows: TGTGCCAGCAGCTTAGTTGGACAGGGGGTCTATGGCTACACCTTC. This sequence encodes CASSLVGQGVYGYTF.

J is TRBJ2-2 and V is TRBV7-2, with D perhaps TRBD2 (5 bases). The germline V and J ends were trimmed by 2 bases and 5 bases, with 6 bases remaining between them. CDR1 is SGHTA and CDR2 is FQGNSA in the germline V gene. The CDR3 totals 13 residues. The DNA of the CDR3 is TGTGCCAGCAGCTTAAGGAGGACCGGGGAGCTGTTTTTT. This codes for CASSLRRTGELFF.

The chain combines TRBV5-6 with TRBJ2-3; D is uncertain. The germline CDR1 and CDR2 sequences are SGHDT and YYEEEE. Trimming shortened V by 2 bases and J by 5 bases, and 12 bases separated the two germline ends. The CDR3 consists of 14 residues. This chain's CDR3 is CASSLSSQEDTQYF. CDR3 DNA sequence: TGTGCCAGCAGCTTATCATCGCAGGAAGATACGCAGTATTTT.

This clone has just a few counts. V is TRBV5-1 and J is TRBJ1-3, with D unresolved. The germline CDR1 and CDR2 sequences are SGHRS and YFSETQ. The V end was cut by 2 bases, the J end by 1 base, with 10 bases between. The CDR3 totals 15 residues. The DNA of the CDR3 is TGCGCCAGCAGCTTCTCGGGAACATCTGGAAACACCATATATTTT. Its protein is CASSFSGTSGNTIYF.

The rearrangement joins TRBV7-2 to TRBJ2-7; D perhaps matches TRBD2 (6 bases). The V gene lost 4 bases and the J gene lost 1 base, with 11 bases spanning the gap. This CDR3 has 14 residues. Germline V CDR1 and CDR2: SGHTA, FQGNSA. The CDR3 DNA follows: TGTGCCAGCAGCTCTGCCGGGACTTCCTACGAGCAGTACTTC. Its translation is CASSSAGTSYEQYF.

The rearrangement joins TRBV12-5 to TRBJ1-2; D unresolved. Trimming shortened V by 3 bases and J by 5 bases, and 13 bases separated the two germline ends. The CDR3 runs 14 residues. Germline CDR1 LGHNT, CDR2 FRNRAP. CDR3 loop: CASGFSDGEYGYTF. The CDR3 DNA sequence: TGTGCTAGTGGTTTTTCAGACGGGGAATATGGCTACACCTTC.